The entry that follows covers one T cell receptor (beta chain) sequence. Germline trimming cut 6 bases from V and 7 bases from J; bases unmatched to any gene: 9. Germline CDR1 SNHLY, CDR2 FYNNEI. The length of the CDR3 is 16 residues. The donors, all of them Caucasian adults, lived in Nashville, Tennessee. Subsets obtained from CD4+ cells comprised CD45RA+ naive and CD45RA-negative memory cells. Data came from immunoSEQ multiplex PCR; TCRdb stores just in-frame clones and leaves some out. The sample lists approximately 1,500,000 clones; 95% to 99% were seen once. The sample originates from a study of shared clonotypes between healthy human individuals.

Source material: naive CD4+ T cells sorted from blood. Subset of the sample: CD45RA+ positively selected. The source is a man in his thirties or forties in good health. The chain uses TRBV2 and TRBJ2-3; 14 bases map to TRBD2. In nucleotides, the CDR3 is TGTGCCAGCAGGGAGACTAGCGGGAGGGCCAGGAATACGCAGTATTTT. Protein: CASRETSGRARNTQYF.